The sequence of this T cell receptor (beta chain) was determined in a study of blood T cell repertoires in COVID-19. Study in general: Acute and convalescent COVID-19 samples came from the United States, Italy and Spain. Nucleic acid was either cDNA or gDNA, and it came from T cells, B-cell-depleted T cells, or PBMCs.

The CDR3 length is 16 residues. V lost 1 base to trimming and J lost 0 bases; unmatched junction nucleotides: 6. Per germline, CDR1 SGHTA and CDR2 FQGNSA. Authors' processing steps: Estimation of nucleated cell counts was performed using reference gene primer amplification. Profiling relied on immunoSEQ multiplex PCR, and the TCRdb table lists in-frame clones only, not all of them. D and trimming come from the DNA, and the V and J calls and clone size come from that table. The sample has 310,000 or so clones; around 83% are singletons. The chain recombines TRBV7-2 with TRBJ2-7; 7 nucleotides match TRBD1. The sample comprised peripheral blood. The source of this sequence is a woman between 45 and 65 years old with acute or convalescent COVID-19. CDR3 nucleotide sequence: TGTGCCAGCAGCTTAGATACAGGGGCCCTCTCCTACGAGCAGTACTTC. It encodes CASSLDTGALSYEQYF. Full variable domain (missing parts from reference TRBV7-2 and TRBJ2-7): GAGVSQSPSNKVTEKGKDVELRCDPISGHTALYWYRQSLGQGLEFLIYFQGNSAPDKSGLPSDRFSAERTGGSVSTLTIQRTQQEDSAVYLCASSLDTGALSYEQYFGPGTRLTVT.